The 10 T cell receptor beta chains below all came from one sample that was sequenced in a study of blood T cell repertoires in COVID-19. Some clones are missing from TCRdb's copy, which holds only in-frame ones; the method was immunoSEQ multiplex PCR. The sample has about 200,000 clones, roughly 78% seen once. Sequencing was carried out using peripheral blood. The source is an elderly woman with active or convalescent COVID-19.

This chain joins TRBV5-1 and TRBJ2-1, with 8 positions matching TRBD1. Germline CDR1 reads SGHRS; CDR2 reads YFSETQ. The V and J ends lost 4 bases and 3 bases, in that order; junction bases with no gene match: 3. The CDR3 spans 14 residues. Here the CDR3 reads CASSEGQDYNEQFF. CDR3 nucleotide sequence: TGCGCCAGCAGCGAGGGACAGGACTACAATGAGCAGTTCTTC.

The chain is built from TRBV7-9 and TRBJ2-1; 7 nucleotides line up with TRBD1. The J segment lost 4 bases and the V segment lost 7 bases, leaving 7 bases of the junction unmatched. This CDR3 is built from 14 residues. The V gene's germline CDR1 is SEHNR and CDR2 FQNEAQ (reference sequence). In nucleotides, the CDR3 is TGTGCCAGCACCTCGGGGACAGCGTACAATGAGCAGTTCTTC. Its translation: CASTSGTAYNEQFF.

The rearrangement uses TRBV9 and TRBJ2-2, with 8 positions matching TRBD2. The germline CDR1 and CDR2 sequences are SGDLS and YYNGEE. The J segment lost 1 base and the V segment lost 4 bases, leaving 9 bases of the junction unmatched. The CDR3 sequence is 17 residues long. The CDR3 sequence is CASSPTLAGKNTGELFF. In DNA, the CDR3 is TGTGCCAGCAGCCCGACGTTAGCGGGAAAGAACACCGGGGAGCTGTTTTTT.

The CDR3 nucleotides read TGTGCCAGTATACCGGGACAGGGGGTCGGAGTGAACACTGAAGCTTTCTTT. Translation: CASIPGQGVGVNTEAFF. The J gene is TRBJ1-1, the V gene TRBV2; 11 bases are shared with TRBD1. The CDR3 spans 17 residues. The V gene's germline CDR1 is SNHLY and CDR2 FYNNEI. Germline trimming cut 9 bases from V and 0 bases from J; bases unmatched to any gene: 12.

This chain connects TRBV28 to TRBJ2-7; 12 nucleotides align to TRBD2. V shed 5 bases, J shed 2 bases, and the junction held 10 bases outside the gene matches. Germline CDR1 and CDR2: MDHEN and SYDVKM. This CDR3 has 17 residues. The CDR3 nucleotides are TGTGCCAGCAGTCCGAGAGGACTAGCGGGGACCCCCTACGAGCAGTACTTC. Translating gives CASSPRGLAGTPYEQYF.

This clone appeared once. For the CDR3, the DNA is TGTGCCAGCACCTCGAGGGGGACGGGGCAGCCCCAGCATTTT. Its protein product is CASTSRGTGQPQHF. The rearrangement joins TRBV28 to TRBJ1-5; D perhaps matches TRBD1 (6 bases). Germline assignment: CDR1 MDHEN and CDR2 SYDVKM. V shed 7 bases and J shed 7 bases, with 17 bases lying between them. This CDR3 comprises 14 residues.

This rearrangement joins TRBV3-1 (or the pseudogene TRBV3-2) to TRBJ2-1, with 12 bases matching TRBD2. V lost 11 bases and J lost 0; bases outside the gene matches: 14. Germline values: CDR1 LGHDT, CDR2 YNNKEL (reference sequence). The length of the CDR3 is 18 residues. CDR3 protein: CAAALAGGPNSSYNEQFF. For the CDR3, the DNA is TGTGCCGCCGCTCTAGCGGGGGGGCCAAATTCCTCCTACAATGAGCAGTTCTTC.

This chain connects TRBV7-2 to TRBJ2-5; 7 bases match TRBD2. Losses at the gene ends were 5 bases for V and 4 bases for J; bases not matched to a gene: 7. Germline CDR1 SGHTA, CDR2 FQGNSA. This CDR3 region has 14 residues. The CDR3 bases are TGTGCCAGCAGCCAAAGGGCGGGAGCAGAGACCCAGTACTTC. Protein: CASSQRAGAETQYF. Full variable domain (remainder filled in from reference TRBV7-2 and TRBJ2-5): GAGVSQSPSNKVTEKGKDVELRCDPISGHTALYWYRQSLGQGLEFLIYFQGNSAPDKSGLPSDRFSAERTGGSVSTLTIQRTQQEDSAVYLCASSQRAGAETQYFGPGTRLLVL.

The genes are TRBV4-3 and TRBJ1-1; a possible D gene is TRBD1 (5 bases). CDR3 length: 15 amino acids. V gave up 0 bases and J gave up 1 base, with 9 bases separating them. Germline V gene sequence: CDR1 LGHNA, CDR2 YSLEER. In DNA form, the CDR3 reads TGCGCCAGCAGCCAAGATCTGCAGGGGAACACTGAAGCTTTCTTT. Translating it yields CASSQDLQGNTEAFF.

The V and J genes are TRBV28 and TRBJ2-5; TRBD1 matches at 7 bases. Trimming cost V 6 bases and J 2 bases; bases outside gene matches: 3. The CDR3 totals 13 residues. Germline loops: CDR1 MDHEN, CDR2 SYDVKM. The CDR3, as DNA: TGTGCCAGCAGACCGGGACAGCAAGAGACCCAGTACTTC. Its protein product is CASRPGQQETQYF.